This TCR beta chain is drawn from a study of blood T cell repertoires in COVID-19. Study at large: From the United States, Italy and Spain came samples of acute and convalescent COVID-19. The analysed material was cDNA or gDNA that came from T cells, B-cell-depleted T cells, or PBMCs.

Original analysis: Reference gene primer amplification gave estimated nucleated cell counts. Some clones are missing from TCRdb's copy, which holds only in-frame ones; the method was immunoSEQ multiplex PCR. D and trimming were read from the DNA, whereas the V and J calls and clone size are those reported in that table. Seen here are about 190,000 clones, about four fifths observed once, and the top ten hold roughly 6.4%. CDR3 length: 16 residues. CDR1 and CDR2 (germline): KGHDR, SFDVKD. The V and J ends lost 2 bases and 7 bases, in that order; junction bases with no gene match: 7. The chain links TRBV24-1 to TRBJ2-1; 10 bases map to TRBD2. This clonotype was obtained from a man in his 60s with acute or convalescent COVID-19. Sequences were obtained from peripheral blood. CDR3 in amino acids: CATSDSLAGVGNEQFF. The DNA of the CDR3 is TGTGCCACCAGTGATTCCCTAGCGGGAGTGGGAAATGAGCAGTTCTTC.